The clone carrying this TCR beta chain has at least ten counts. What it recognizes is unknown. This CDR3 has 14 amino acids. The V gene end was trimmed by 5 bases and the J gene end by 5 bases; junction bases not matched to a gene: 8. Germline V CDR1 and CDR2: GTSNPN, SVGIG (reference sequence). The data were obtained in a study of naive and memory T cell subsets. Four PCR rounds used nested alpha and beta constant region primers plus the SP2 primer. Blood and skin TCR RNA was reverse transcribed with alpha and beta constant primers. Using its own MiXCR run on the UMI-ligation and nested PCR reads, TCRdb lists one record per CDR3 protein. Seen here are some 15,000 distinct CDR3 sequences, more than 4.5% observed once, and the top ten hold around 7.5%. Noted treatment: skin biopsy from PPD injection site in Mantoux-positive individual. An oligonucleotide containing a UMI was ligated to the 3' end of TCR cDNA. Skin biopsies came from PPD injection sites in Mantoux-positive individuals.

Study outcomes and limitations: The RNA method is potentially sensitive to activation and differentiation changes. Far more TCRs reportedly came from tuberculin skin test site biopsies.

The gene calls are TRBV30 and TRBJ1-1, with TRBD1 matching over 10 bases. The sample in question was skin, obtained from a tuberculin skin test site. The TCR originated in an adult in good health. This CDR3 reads CAWDRQGAGTEAFF. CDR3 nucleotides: TGTGCCTGGGACCGACAGGGGGCGGGTACTGAAGCTTTCTTT.